A single sample gave rise to the 24 T cell receptor beta chains below, sequenced in a study of T-cell memory formation after mild COVID-19 (dated by TCRdb to the early 2020s). Library generation was performed with 5' RACE. These reads were obtained on an Illumina NovaSeq 6000. Through fastp at Q25 and MiXCR, TCRdb rebuilt clones from the public reads, retaining in-frame beta chains. Entries that share a CDR3 protein sequence are merged under the most common genes and DNA. The sample table holds under 300,000 distinct CDR3 sequences, of which about a sixth were seen once. Roughly 23% of the sample is held by the ten biggest clonotypes. Sequencing was carried out using PBMCs or a T cell subset sorted from them (not recorded which). The receptors derive from a man aged 18-30 years who had mild COVID-19 (a few samples of this study predate the infection). The sample titles of this study are shuffled in the database, so cell type and time point are left out; the donor was told from shared clones.

This clonotype was found a few times. The rearrangement joins TRBV7-9 to TRBJ1-5; the match to TRBD1 covers 8 bases. Germline CDR1 reads SEHNR; CDR2 reads FQNEAQ (reference sequence). The CDR3 covers 17 residues. V was clipped by 1 base and J by 2 bases; unmatched bases: 7. In DNA form, the CDR3 reads TGTGCCAGCAGCTTAGGTTTGTTGACAGGGGGCAATCAGCCCCAGCATTTT. Translated: CASSLGLLTGGNQPQHF.

This clonotype occurred a few times. This sequence joins TRBV6-2 or TRBV6-3 and TRBJ2-7; D not resolved. CDR3 size: 13 residues. Trimming cost V 1 base and J 6 bases, with 10 bases left between them. Per the germline V gene, CDR1 is MNHEY and CDR2 is SVGEGT. CDR3 loop: CASSYLGVVEQYV. Written as DNA, the CDR3 is TGTGCCAGCAGTTACTTAGGAGTAGTCGAGCAGTACGTC.

Only a few counts were recorded for this clonotype. V is TRBV5-1 and J is TRBJ1-1; D might be TRBD1 (5 bases). Deletions cut 2 bases from V and 1 base from J, with 12 bases between. CDR1 is SGHRS and CDR2 is YFSETQ in the germline V gene. The CDR3 contains 15 residues. CDR3 amino acids: CASSFQGLTNTEAFF. The DNA of the CDR3 is TGCGCCAGCAGCTTCCAGGGACTGACGAACACTGAAGCTTTCTTT.

This clonotype was counted between two and nine times. The chain is built from TRBV18 and TRBJ2-3; D ambiguous. Germline lookup yields CDR1 KGHSH and CDR2 LQKENI. The CDR3 is made up of 16 amino acids. The ends were cut back, 0 bases at V and 1 base at J, with 11 bases in the middle. The CDR3: CASSPPFGVGTDTQYF. DNA for the CDR3: TGTGCCAGCTCACCACCCTTTGGGGTTGGCACAGATACGCAGTATTTT.

This clonotype was picked up a small number of times. V is TRBV11-2 and J is TRBJ1-6, with 7 bases matching TRBD1. The J segment lost 6 bases and the V segment lost 4 bases, leaving 6 bases of the junction unmatched. This CDR3 has 15 amino acids. CDR1 SGHAT and CDR2 FQNNGV come from the germline V gene. In nucleotides, the CDR3 is TGTGCCAGCAGCTCTGACAGGGTTGGTAATTCACCCCTCCACTTT. Its translation: CASSSDRVGNSPLHF.

This clonotype appeared many times. The rearrangement joins TRBV20-1 to TRBJ2-3; D gene uncertain. Germline-derived CDR1 and CDR2 are DFQATT and SNEGSKA (reference sequence). The ends were cut back, 6 bases at V and 0 bases at J, with 16 bases in the middle. The CDR3 runs 15 residues. In DNA, the CDR3 is TGCAGTGCCAAGCATACCCACTCTAGCACAGATACGCAGTATTTT. Translating it yields CSAKHTHSSTDTQYF.

In this sample, this clonotype turned up a few times. The chain recombines TRBV12-5 with TRBJ1-5; possible D gene TRBD1, 5 bases. The CDR3 spans 15 residues. Germline CDR1 is LGHNT and CDR2 is FRNRAP. The V end lost 7 bases, the J end lost 3 bases, and 16 bases lay between the germline ends. Here the CDR3 reads CASAPGTATNQPQHF. CDR3 bases: TGTGCTAGTGCCCCCGGGACGGCGACCAATCAGCCCCAGCATTTT. Filled out from reference TRBV12-5 and TRBJ1-5, the complete variable domain reads DARVTQTPRHKVTEMGQEVTMRCQPILGHNTVFWYRQTMMQGLELLAYFRNRAPLDDSGMPKDRFSAEMPDATLATLKIQPSEPRDSAVYFCASAPGTATNQPQHFGDGTRLSIL.

This rearrangement joins TRBV5-4 to TRBJ2-2; possible D gene TRBD2, 5 bases. The CDR3 consists of 15 residues. The ends were cut back, 4 bases at V and 1 base at J, with 11 bases in the middle. Looked up from germline, CDR1 is SGHNT and CDR2 is YYREEE (reference sequence). The CDR3 DNA reads TGTGCCAGCAGCCCCGGTAGCGAGAACACCGGGGAGCTGTTTTTT. This sequence encodes CASSPGSENTGELFF.

This clonotype was counted ten times or more. This chain joins TRBV5-1 and TRBJ2-1, with D hard to call. V dropped 1 base and J dropped 6 bases, with 14 bases sitting between them. The germline V gene encodes CDR1 SGHRS and CDR2 YFSETQ. This CDR3 is built from 15 residues. The CDR3 sequence is CASSLLSDASNEQFF. The DNA of the CDR3 is TGCGCCAGCAGCTTGTTATCAGACGCCTCCAATGAGCAGTTCTTC.

This clonotype has more than one count but fewer than ten. The chain carries TRBV10-3 and TRBJ2-3; TRBD2 aligns across 13 bases. The J segment lost 3 bases and the V segment lost 10 bases, leaving 7 bases of the junction unmatched. The germline gives CDR1 ENHRY, CDR2 SYGVKD. There are 15 residues in the CDR3. In nucleotides, the CDR3 is TGTGCCACCAACGGACTAGCGGGGGAGACAGATACGCAGTATTTT. Translation: CATNGLAGETDTQYF.

This clonotype showed up just a few times. The chain joins TRBV7-2 to TRBJ2-2; TRBD1 aligns across 10 bases. This CDR3 has 16 amino acids. The V gene's germline CDR1 is SGHTA and CDR2 FQGNSA. With 5 bases clipped from V and 5 bases from J, the junction kept 8 bases outside the gene matches. The CDR3 reads CASSPGDRGRTGELFF. Written as DNA, the CDR3 is TGTGCCAGCAGCCCCGGGGACAGGGGACGAACCGGGGAGCTGTTTTTT.

This clonotype was detected a few times. The CDR3 loop reads CASSYSVRGETEAFF. In DNA form, the CDR3 reads TGTGCCAGCAGTTACTCAGTTCGGGGGGAAACTGAAGCTTTCTTT. This chain connects TRBV6-5 to TRBJ1-1; D might be TRBD1 (5 bases). The ends were cut back, 0 bases at V and 5 bases at J, with 13 bases in the middle. The CDR3 runs 15 residues. CDR1 is MNHEY, CDR2 SVGAGI, per germline.

The chain uses TRBV5-5 and TRBJ2-5, with 10 bases matching TRBD2. CDR3 length: 16 residues. V trimming: 4 bases; J trimming: 0 bases; junction bases outside the gene matches: 6. Germline V lookup: CDR1 SGHKS, CDR2 YYEKEE (reference sequence). The CDR3 loop is CASSRGLAANQETQYF. The CDR3 DNA follows: TGTGCCAGCAGCAGAGGACTAGCGGCAAACCAAGAGACCCAGTACTTC.

The chain recombines TRBV4-3 with TRBJ2-2; 12 nucleotides line up with TRBD2. The CDR3 has 19 residues. The V segment lost 1 base and the J segment 5 bases; nucleotides outside the gene matches: 11. Germline V lookup: CDR1 LGHNA, CDR2 YSLEER. The CDR3 DNA is TGCGCCAGCAGCCAAGTATGGGCTAGCGGGGGGGCGCGGACCGGGGAGCTGTTTTTT. Translating it yields CASSQVWASGGARTGELFF.

The genes are TRBV4-1 and TRBJ2-1; 10 bases fit TRBD2. CDR3 length: 16 amino acids. Germline V gene sequence: CDR1 MGHRA, CDR2 YSYEKL. Losses at the gene ends were 1 base for V and 7 bases for J; bases not matched to a gene: 7. CDR3 region: CASSQAGSGGGNEQFF. CDR3 DNA sequence: TGCGCCAGCAGCCAAGCAGGCAGCGGGGGGGGTAATGAGCAGTTCTTC.

The chain couples TRBV15 to TRBJ1-1, with TRBD1 as a possible D gene (5 bases). Trimming took off 3 bases at V and 7 bases at J, with 18 bases between the two ends. The CDR3 loop spans 15 amino acids. Germline CDR1 LNHNV, CDR2 YYDKDF (reference sequence). The CDR3 DNA reads as TGTGCCACCAGCAGGGATGGCCCCAGGGCGGGTGAAGCTTTCTTT. Translation gives CATSRDGPRAGEAFF.

V gene TRBV4-2 combines with J gene TRBJ1-2, with 7 bases that match TRBD1. CDR1 and CDR2 from the germline V gene are LGHNA and YNFKEQ. CDR3 length: 16 amino acids. V gave up 4 bases and J gave up 4 bases; unmatched junction bases: 12. CDR3 bases: TGTGCCAGCAGCCGCGGCACAGGGGCTCAGACCTATGGCTACACCTTC. It translates to CASSRGTGAQTYGYTF.

The rearrangement links TRBV12-3 or TRBV12-4 to TRBJ2-3, with unresolved D. V shed 2 bases and J shed 2 bases, with 14 bases lying between them. The CDR3 contains 16 residues. The DNA of the CDR3 is TGTGCCAGCAGTTTACTCCCCACTACCTCCACAGATACGCAGTATTTT. Protein sequence: CASSLLPTTSTDTQYF.

A few counts support this clonotype. At one end, the junction sequence differs from germline, possibly due to a read error. This chain joins TRBV6-2 or TRBV6-3 and TRBJ2-4, with TRBD1 identical over 10 bases. The CDR3 has 15 amino acids. CDR1 and CDR2 (germline): MNHEY, SVGEGT. This chain's CDR3 is CASTNPGQGKRFPFF. CDR3 sequence (DNA): TGTGCCAGCACAAATCCGGGACAGGGGAAAAGGTTCCCCTTTTTC.

This clonotype showed up just once. The chain combines TRBV20-1 with TRBJ1-2; D remains unclear. Germline CDR1 is DFQATT and CDR2 is SNEGSKA (reference sequence). This CDR3 has 13 amino acids. The V gene lost 2 bases and the J gene lost 6 bases, with 13 bases spanning the gap. The CDR3 sequence is CSARLTATDGYTF. CDR3 coding DNA: TGCAGTGCTAGACTTACCGCTACCGATGGCTACACCTTC.

In this sample, this clonotype turned up a few times. The CDR3 region is CSARRTGLNNEQFF. CDR3 nucleotides: TGCAGTGCTAGGCGGACAGGGCTTAACAATGAGCAGTTCTTC. V and J are TRBV20-1 and TRBJ2-1, with 8 bases fitting TRBD1. The CDR3 loop spans 14 amino acids. Germline trimming cut 3 bases from V and 5 bases from J; bases unmatched to any gene: 6. CDR1 and CDR2 from the germline V gene are DFQATT and SNEGSKA (reference sequence).

V gene TRBV7-9 combines with J gene TRBJ1-1; TRBD1 agrees at 8 bases. The CDR3 runs to 18 residues. Germline V gene sequence: CDR1 SEHNR, CDR2 FQNEAQ (reference sequence). The V segment lost 2 bases and the J segment 2 bases; nucleotides outside the gene matches: 13. The CDR3 nucleotides are TGTGCCAGCAGCTTACAGGGCAGGGGGCTTCGTCCTAACACTGAAGCTTTCTTT. Translating it yields CASSLQGRGLRPNTEAFF.

The rearrangement uses TRBV19 and TRBJ1-5; D is undetermined. Germline CDR1 and CDR2: LNHDA and SQIVND (reference sequence). The V end lost 5 bases, the J end lost 9 bases, and 8 bases lay between the germline ends. The CDR3 has 11 residues. The CDR3 reads CASSQTGPQHF. The DNA for the CDR3 is TGTGCCAGTAGTCAGACCGGGCCCCAGCATTTT.

This clonotype was recorded a few times. This chain joins TRBV29-1 and TRBJ2-3; TRBD2 agrees at 7 bases. V shed 4 bases and J 6 bases; nucleotides not matched to a gene: 22. The CDR3 sequence is 18 residues long. The germline CDR1 and CDR2 sequences are SQVTM and ANQGSEA. The CDR3 DNA is TGCAGCGTTGGGGGCACCCTCTCTCCTAGCGGTTCAGGGGATACGCAGTATTTT. As protein: CSVGGTLSPSGSGDTQYF.